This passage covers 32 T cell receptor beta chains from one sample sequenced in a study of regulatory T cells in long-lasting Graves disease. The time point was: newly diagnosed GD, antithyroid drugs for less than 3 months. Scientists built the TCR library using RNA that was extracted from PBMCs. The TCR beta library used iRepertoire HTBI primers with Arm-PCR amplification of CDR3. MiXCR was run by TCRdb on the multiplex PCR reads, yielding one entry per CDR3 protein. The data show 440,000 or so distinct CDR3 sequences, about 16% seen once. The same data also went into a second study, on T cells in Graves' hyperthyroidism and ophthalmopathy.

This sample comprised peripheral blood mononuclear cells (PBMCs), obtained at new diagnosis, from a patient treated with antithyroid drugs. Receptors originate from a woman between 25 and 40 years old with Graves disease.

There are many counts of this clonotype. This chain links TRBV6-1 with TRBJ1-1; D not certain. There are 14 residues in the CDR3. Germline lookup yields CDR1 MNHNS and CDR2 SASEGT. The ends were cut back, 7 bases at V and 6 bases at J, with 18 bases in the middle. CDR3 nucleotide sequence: TGTGCCAGCACGTCAGCACTTAAGTTGGCTGAAGCTTTCTTT. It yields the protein CASTSALKLAEAFF.

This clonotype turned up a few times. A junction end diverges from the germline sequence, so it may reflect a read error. The CDR3 protein is CASSSGGGNEQLF. CDR3 nucleotides: TGTGCCAGCAGTTCGGGGGGGGGCAATGAGCAGCTCTTC. The chain uses TRBV28 and TRBJ2-1, with 8 bases matching TRBD2. CDR1 is MDHEN and CDR2 is SYDVKM in the germline V gene. The CDR3 contains 13 residues.

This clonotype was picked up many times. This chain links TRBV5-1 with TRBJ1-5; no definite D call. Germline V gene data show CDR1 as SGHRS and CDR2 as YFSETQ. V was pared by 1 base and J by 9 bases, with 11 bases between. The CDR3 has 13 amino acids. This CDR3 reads CASSLTGDRPQHF. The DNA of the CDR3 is TGCGCCAGCAGCTTGACGGGTGATAGGCCCCAGCATTTT.

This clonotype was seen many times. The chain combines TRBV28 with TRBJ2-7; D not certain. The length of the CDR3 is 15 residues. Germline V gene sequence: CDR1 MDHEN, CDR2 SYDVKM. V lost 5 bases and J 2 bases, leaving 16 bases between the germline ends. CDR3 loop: CASSPQMIGAYEQYF. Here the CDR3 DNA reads TGTGCCAGCAGTCCTCAGATGATTGGGGCCTACGAGCAGTACTTC.

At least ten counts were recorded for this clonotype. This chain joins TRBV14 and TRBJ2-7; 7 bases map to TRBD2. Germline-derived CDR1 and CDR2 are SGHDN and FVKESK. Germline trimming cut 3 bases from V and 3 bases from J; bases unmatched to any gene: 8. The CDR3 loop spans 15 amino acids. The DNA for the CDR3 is TGTGCCAGCAGCCACTGGGCGGGGGAAGGCTACGAGCAGTACTTC. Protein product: CASSHWAGEGYEQYF.

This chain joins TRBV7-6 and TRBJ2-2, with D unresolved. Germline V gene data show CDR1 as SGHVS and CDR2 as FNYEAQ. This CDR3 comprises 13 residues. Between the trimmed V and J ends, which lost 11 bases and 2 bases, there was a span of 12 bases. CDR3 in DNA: TGTGCCGGAATCGGCAAAAACACCGGGGAGCTGTTTTTT. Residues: CAGIGKNTGELFF.

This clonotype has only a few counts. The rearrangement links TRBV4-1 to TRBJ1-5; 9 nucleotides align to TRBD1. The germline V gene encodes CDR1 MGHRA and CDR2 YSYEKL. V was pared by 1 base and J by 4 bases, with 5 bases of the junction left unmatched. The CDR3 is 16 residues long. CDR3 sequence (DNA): TGCGCCAGCAGCCAAGCAGGGACAGGGAGAAATCAGCCCCAGCATTTT. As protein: CASSQAGTGRNQPQHF.

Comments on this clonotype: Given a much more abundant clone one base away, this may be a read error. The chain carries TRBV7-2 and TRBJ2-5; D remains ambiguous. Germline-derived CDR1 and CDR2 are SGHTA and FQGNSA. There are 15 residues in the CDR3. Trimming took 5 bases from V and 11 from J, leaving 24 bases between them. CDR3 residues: CASSPGRVSYNEQYF. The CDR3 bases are TGTGCCAGCAGCCCCGGACGGGTATCCTACAATGAGCAGTACTTC.

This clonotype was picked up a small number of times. The DNA of the CDR3 is TGTGCCAGCAGTACGACGCCCCCCGGGGAGCTGTTTTTT. Translating gives CASSTTPPGELFF. V usage is TRBV12-3 or TRBV12-4 and J usage is TRBJ2-2; D not resolved. V was shortened by 5 bases and J by 6 bases, with 10 bases between the two germline ends. The CDR3 is 13 residues long.

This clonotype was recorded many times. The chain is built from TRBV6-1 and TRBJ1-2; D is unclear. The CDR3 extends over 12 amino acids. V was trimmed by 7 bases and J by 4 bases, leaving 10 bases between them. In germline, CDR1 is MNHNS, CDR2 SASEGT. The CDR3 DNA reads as TGTGCCAGCAAGGACGGCCTCTATGGCTACACCTTC. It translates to CASKDGLYGYTF.

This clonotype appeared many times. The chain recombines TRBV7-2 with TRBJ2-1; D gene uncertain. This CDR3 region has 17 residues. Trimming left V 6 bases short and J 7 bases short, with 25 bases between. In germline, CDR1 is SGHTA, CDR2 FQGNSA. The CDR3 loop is CASSRPRFQAVTNEQFF. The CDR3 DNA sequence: TGTGCCAGCAGTCGACCACGGTTCCAGGCGGTCACGAATGAGCAGTTCTTC.

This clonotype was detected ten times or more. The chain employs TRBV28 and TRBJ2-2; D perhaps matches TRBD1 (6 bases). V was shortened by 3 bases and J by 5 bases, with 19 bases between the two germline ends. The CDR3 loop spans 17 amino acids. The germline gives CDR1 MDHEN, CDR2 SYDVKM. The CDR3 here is CASSLYLDRTGTGELFF. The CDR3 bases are TGTGCCAGCAGTTTGTACCTCGACAGGACGGGGACCGGGGAGCTGTTTTTT.

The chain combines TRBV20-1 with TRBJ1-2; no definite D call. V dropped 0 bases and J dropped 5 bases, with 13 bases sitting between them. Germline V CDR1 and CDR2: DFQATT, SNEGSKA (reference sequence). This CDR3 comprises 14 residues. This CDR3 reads CSARDWSAAYGYTF. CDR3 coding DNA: TGCAGTGCTAGAGATTGGTCGGCAGCTTATGGCTACACCTTC.

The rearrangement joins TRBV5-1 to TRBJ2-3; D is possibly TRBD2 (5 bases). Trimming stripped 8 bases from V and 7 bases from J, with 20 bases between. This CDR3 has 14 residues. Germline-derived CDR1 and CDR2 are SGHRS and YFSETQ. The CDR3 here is CASFLRGGLNTQYF. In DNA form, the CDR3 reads TGCGCCAGTTTCCTCCGCGGAGGCCTTAATACGCAGTATTTT.

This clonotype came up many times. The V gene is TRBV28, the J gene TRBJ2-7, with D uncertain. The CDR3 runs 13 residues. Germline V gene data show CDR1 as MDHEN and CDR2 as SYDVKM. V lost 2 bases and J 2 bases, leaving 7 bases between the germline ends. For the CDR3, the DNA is TGTGCCAGCAGTTTAAGAAGGGCCTACGAGCAGTACTTC. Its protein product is CASSLRRAYEQYF.

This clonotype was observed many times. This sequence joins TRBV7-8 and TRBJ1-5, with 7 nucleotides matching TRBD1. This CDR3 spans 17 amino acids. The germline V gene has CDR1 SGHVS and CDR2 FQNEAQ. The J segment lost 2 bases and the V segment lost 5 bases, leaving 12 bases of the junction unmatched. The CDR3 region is CASSPQARGRGNQPQHF. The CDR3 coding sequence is TGTGCCAGCAGCCCACAGGCTAGGGGGCGAGGCAATCAGCCCCAGCATTTT.

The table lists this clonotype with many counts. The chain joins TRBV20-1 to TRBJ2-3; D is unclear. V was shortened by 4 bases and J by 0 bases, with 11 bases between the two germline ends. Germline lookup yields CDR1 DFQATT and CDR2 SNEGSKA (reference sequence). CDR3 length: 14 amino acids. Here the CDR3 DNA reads TGCAGTGCTATTAGTCACTCTAGCACAGATACGCAGTATTTT. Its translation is CSAISHSSTDTQYF.

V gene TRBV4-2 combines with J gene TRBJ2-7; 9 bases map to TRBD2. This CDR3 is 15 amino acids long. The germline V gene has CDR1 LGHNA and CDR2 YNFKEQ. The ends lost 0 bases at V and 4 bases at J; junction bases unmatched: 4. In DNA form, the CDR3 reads TGTGCCAGCAGCCAAGATTACCTAGCGGGATACGAGCAGTACTTC. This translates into CASSQDYLAGYEQYF.

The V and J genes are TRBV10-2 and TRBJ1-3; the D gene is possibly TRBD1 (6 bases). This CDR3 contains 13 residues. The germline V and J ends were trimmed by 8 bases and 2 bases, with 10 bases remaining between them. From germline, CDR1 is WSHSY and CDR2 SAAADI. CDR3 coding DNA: TGCGCCAGCGGTCAGGGGCCTGGAAACACCATATATTTT. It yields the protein CASGQGPGNTIYF.

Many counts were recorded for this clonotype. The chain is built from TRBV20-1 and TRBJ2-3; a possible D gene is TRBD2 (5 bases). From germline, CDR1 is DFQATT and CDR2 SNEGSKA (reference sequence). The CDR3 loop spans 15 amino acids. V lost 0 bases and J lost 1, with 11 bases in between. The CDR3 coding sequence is TGCAGTGCTAGAGATCAAGGTAGCGGCACAGATACGCAGTATTTT. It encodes CSARDQGSGTDTQYF.

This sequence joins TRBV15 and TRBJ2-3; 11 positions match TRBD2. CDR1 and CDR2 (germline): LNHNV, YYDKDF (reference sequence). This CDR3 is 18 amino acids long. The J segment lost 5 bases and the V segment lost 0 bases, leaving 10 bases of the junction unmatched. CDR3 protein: CATSRDVSSGRLKDTQYF. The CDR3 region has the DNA TGTGCCACCAGCAGAGATGTATCTAGCGGGAGGTTGAAAGATACGCAGTATTTT.

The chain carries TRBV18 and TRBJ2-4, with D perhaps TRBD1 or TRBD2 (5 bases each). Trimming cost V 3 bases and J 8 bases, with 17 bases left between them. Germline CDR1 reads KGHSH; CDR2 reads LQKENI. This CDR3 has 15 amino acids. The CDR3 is CASSPTGSRGDIQYF. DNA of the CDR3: TGTGCCAGCTCACCGACCGGGTCTAGAGGGGACATTCAGTACTTC.

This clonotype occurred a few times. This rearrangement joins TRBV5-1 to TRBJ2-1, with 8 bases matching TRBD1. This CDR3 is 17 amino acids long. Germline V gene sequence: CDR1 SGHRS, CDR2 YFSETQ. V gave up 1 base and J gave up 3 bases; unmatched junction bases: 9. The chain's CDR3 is CASSLIQGGVGYNEQFF. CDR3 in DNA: TGCGCCAGCAGCTTGATACAGGGGGGCGTTGGCTACAATGAGCAGTTCTTC.

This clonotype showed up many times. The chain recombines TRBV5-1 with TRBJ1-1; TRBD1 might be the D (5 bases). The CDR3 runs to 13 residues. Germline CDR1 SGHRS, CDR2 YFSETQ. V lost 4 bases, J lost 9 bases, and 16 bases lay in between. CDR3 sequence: CASSIQGGVKAFF. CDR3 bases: TGCGCCAGCAGCATTCAGGGAGGGGTGAAAGCTTTCTTT.

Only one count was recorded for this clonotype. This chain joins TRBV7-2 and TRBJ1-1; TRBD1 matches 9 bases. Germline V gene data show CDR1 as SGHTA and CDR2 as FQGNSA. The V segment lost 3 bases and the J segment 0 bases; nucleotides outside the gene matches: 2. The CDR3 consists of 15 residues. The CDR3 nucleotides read TGTGCCAGCAGCTTTGGGACAGGGATGAACACTGAAGCTTTCTTT. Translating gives CASSFGTGMNTEAFF.

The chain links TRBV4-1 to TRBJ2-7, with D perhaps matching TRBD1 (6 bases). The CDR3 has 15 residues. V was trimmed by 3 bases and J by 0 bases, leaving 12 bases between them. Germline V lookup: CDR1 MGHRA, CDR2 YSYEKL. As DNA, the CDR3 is TGCGCCAGCAGCCAGATCGACAGGAGCTCCTACGAGCAGTACTTC. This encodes CASSQIDRSSYEQYF.

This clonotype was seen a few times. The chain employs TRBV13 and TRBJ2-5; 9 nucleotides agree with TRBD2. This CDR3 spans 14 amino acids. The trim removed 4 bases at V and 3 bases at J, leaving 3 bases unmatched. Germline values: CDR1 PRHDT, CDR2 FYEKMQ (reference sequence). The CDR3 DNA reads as TGTGCCAGCAGCTCCCCTAGCGGGAAAGAGACCCAGTACTTC. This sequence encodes CASSSPSGKETQYF.

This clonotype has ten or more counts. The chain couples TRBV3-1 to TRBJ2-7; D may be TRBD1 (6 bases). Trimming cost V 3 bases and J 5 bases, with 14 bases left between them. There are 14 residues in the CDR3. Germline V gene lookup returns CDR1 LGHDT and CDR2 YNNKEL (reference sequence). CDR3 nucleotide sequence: TGTGCCAGCAGCCAGCAAGGGACAACTCACGAGCAGTACTTC. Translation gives CASSQQGTTHEQYF.

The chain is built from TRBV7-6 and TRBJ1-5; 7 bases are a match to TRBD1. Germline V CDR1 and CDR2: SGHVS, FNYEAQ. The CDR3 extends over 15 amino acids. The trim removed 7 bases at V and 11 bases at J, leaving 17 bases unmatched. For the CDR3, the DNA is TGTGCCAGCAACAACATACCAGGGGGGCCCATGGCCCAGCATTTT. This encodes CASNNIPGGPMAQHF.

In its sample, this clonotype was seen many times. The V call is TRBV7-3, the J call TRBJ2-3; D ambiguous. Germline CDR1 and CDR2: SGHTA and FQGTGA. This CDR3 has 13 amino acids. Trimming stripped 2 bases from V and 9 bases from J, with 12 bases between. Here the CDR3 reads CASSLEVKRTQYF. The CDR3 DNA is TGTGCCAGCAGCTTAGAGGTGAAACGGACGCAGTATTTT.

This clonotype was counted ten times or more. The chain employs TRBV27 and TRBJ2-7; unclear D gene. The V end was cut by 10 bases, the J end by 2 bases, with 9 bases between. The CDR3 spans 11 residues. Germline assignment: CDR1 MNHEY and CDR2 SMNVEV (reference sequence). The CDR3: CAISDTYEQYF. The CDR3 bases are TGTGCCATCTCCGATACCTACGAGCAGTACTTC.

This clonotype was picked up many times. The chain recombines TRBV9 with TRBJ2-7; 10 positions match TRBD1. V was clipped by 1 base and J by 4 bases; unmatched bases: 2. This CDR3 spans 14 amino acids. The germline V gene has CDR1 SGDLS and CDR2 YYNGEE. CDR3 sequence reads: CASSVSGQGYEQYF. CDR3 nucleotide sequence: TGTGCCAGCAGCGTATCGGGACAGGGGTACGAGCAGTACTTC.